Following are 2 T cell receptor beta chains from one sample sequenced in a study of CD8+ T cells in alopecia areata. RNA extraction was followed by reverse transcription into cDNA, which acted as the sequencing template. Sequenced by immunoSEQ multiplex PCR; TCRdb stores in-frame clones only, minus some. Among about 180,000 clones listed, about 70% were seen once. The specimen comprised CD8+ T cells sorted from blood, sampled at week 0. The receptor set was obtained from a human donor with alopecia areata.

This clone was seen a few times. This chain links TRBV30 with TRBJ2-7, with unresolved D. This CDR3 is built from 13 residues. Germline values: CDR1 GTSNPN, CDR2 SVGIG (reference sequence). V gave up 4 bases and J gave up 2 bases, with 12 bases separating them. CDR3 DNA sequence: TGTGCCTGGACCCCGATTCCTACCTACGAGCAGTACTTC. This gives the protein CAWTPIPTYEQYF. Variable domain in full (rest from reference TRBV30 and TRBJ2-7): SQTIHQWPATLVQPVGSPLSLECTVEGTSNPNLYWYRQAAGRGLQLLFYSVGIGQISSEVPQNLSASRPQDRQFILSSKKLLLSDSGFYLCAWTPIPTYEQYFGPGTRLTVT.

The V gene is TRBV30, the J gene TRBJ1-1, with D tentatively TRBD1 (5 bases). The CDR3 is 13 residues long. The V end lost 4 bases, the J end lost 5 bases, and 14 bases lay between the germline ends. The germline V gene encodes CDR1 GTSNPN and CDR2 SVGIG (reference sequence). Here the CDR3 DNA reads TGTGCCTGGACCAAACTGGGGGTAACTGAAGCTTTCTTT. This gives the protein CAWTKLGVTEAFF.